A single sample is the source of the 13 T cell receptor beta chains below, sequenced in a study of Ad26.COV2.S vaccination and SARS-CoV-2 variants. TCRdb keeps only in-frame clones here, not all; method: immunoSEQ multiplex PCR. The data show 440,000 or so clones, about 92% seen once. The treatment is: over 15 received Ad26.COV2.S at low or high dose, single or two shots; 5 received placebo; per-sample allocation not given. Collection of the samples took place on day 63 after the first injection of vaccine or placebo. This sample comprised peripheral blood, obtained in a trial of Ad26.COV2.S vaccine versus placebo. The receptors were sampled from a person between 18 and 59 years old who received the Ad26.COV2.S COVID-19 vaccine or a placebo.

This chain links TRBV2 with TRBJ2-7; tentative D call: TRBD1 (5 bases). CDR3 length equals 14 residues. Germline CDR1 SNHLY, CDR2 FYNNEI. V lost 8 bases and J lost 3, with 17 bases in between. This CDR3 is CASLFRTSVYEQYF. CDR3 bases: TGTGCCAGCTTGTTCCGGACATCAGTCTACGAGCAGTACTTC.

This clone came up once. In nucleotides, the CDR3 is TGCGCCAGCAGCCACAGTAGCGGGGGTTCCAACAATGAGCAGTTCTTC. This gives the protein CASSHSSGGSNNEQFF. This sequence joins TRBV4-1 and TRBJ2-1, with 9 bases aligning to TRBD2. V lost 3 bases, J lost 5 bases, and 8 bases stayed unmatched. The germline V gene has CDR1 MGHRA and CDR2 YSYEKL. The CDR3 extends over 16 amino acids.

As for this clone: Different DNA sequences within this sample yield the same CDR3. The J gene is TRBJ2-7, the V gene TRBV19; 7 bases match TRBD1. The CDR3 is 13 amino acids. Germline V gives CDR1 LNHDA, CDR2 SQIVND (reference sequence). The ends lost 5 bases at V and 3 bases at J; junction bases unmatched: 4. The CDR3 nucleotides are TGTGCCAGTAGTTCCTCAGGGGGCTACGAGCAGTACTTC. This codes for CASSSSGGYEQYF.

V usage is TRBV6-2 or TRBV6-3 and J usage is TRBJ2-5; 8 positions match TRBD1. J lost 5 bases, V lost 2 bases, and 10 bases had no gene match. Germline CDR1 reads MNHEY; CDR2 reads SVGEGT. This CDR3 has 16 amino acids. The CDR3 reads CASSYLTGEVPETQYF. The CDR3 bases are TGTGCCAGCAGTTACCTGACAGGGGAGGTTCCGGAGACCCAGTACTTC.

V is TRBV6-2 or TRBV6-3 and J is TRBJ1-1; D is unresolved. The CDR3 extends over 15 amino acids. The V end was cut by 5 bases, the J end by 4 bases, with 17 bases between. Germline V CDR1 and CDR2: MNHEY, SVGEGT. The CDR3 nucleotides are TGTGCCAGCAGTCTAGGACTCAATTGGGGCACTGAAGCTTTCTTT. It translates to CASSLGLNWGTEAFF.

CDR3 residues: CASSLFGERHGYTF. The CDR3 nucleotides read TGTGCCAGCAGCTTATTCGGGGAGAGACATGGCTACACCTTC. This chain connects TRBV7-8 to TRBJ1-2; D remains ambiguous. The CDR3 is 14 residues long. Trimming cost V 2 bases and J 6 bases, with 13 bases left between them. The germline V gene encodes CDR1 SGHVS and CDR2 FQNEAQ.

V is TRBV15 and J is TRBJ1-5, with TRBD1 identical over 8 bases. Trimming at V came to 0 bases and at J to 2 bases, leaving 0 bases not matched to a gene. Germline values: CDR1 LNHNV, CDR2 YYDKDF (reference sequence). This CDR3 is 15 amino acids long. The CDR3 region has the DNA TGTGCCACCAGCAGAGAGGACAGGGGCAATCAGCCCCAGCATTTT. Protein: CATSREDRGNQPQHF.

This sequence joins TRBV9 and TRBJ1-2; TRBD1 matches 9 bases. The germline gives CDR1 SGDLS, CDR2 YYNGEE. This CDR3 is built from 16 residues. After removal of 0 bases from V and 7 bases from J, the junction contained 10 bases not matched to a gene. The CDR3 sequence is CASSVVFTGGAGGYTF. Here the CDR3 DNA reads TGTGCCAGCAGCGTAGTCTTTACAGGGGGCGCAGGTGGCTACACCTTC.

This clone is a singleton in its sample. The chain couples TRBV19 to TRBJ1-1; D may be TRBD1 (5 bases). The CDR3 runs 13 residues. Trimming removed 10 bases from V and 1 base from J, with 13 bases in between. The germline gives CDR1 LNHDA, CDR2 SQIVND (reference sequence). CDR3 bases: TGTGCCACATCGGGACTCCAGAACACTGAAGCTTTCTTT. This gives the protein CATSGLQNTEAFF.

The gene calls are TRBV4-1 and TRBJ2-1; 10 nucleotides agree with TRBD1. Trimming took 2 bases from V and 4 from J; bases not matched to a gene: 2. The CDR3 totals 15 residues. CDR1 is MGHRA, CDR2 YSYEKL, per germline. The CDR3 is CASSQWDRGYNEQFF. CDR3 bases: TGCGCCAGCAGCCAATGGGACAGGGGTTACAATGAGCAGTTCTTC.

The genes are TRBV6-5 and TRBJ1-6; D is undetermined. V shed 0 bases and J shed 11 bases, with 11 bases lying between them. This CDR3 contains 14 residues. The germline V gene has CDR1 MNHEY and CDR2 SVGAGI. CDR3 region: CASSYSPAGTPLHF. CDR3 sequence (DNA): TGTGCCAGCAGTTACTCTCCCGCTGGAACACCCCTCCACTTT.

The chain employs TRBV27 and TRBJ1-6, with 7 bases identical to TRBD1. The trim removed 5 bases at V and 7 bases at J, leaving 8 bases unmatched. Germline V CDR1 and CDR2: MNHEY, SMNVEV (reference sequence). The CDR3 totals 15 residues. In DNA form, the CDR3 reads TGTGCCAGCAGTCCGACAGGGACTAAGAATTCACCCCTCCACTTT. Translated, it gives CASSPTGTKNSPLHF.

The chain uses TRBV13 and TRBJ2-7, with a tentative D call TRBD1 (8 bases). Germline V gene data show CDR1 as PRHDT and CDR2 as FYEKMQ (reference sequence). Deletions cut 6 bases from V and 3 bases from J, with 15 bases between. The CDR3 length is 14 residues. Here the CDR3 reads CASRKAGQDYEQYF. Here the CDR3 DNA reads TGTGCCAGCAGAAAAGCGGGACAGGACTACGAGCAGTACTTC.